This TCR beta chain stems from a study of blood T cells in healthy people across ages. This CDR3 is 15 amino acids long. The V and J ends lost 2 bases and 3 bases, in that order; junction bases with no gene match: 6. Looked up from germline, CDR1 is SGDLS and CDR2 is YYNGEE. Study observations and caveats: Older age coincided with a roughly linear decline in TCR beta diversity per million T cells.

This clonotype was observed many times. Its cognate antigen is unknown. Donors ranged from about 6 to 90 years old and were healthy Caucasians in Russia. Primed by a sample-barcoded 5' primer and a J-beta primer mix, a second PCR proceeded for roughly 7 to 11 cycles. Carrying 12 random nucleotides, a template-switch adaptor labeled each individual cDNA molecule. One entry per CDR3 protein, called by TCRdb with MiXCR from the 5' RACE reads. This table holds 1.5 million to 2 million distinct CDR3 sequences, 28% found once. The TCR was taken from a woman aged 25 to 45 in good health. This chain connects TRBV9 to TRBJ2-7; 9 bases map to TRBD1. Sequencing used blood. The CDR3 region has the DNA TGTGCCAGCAGCGTTTCGACAGGGGGGAACTACGAGCAGTACTTC. It specifies CASSVSTGGNYEQYF.